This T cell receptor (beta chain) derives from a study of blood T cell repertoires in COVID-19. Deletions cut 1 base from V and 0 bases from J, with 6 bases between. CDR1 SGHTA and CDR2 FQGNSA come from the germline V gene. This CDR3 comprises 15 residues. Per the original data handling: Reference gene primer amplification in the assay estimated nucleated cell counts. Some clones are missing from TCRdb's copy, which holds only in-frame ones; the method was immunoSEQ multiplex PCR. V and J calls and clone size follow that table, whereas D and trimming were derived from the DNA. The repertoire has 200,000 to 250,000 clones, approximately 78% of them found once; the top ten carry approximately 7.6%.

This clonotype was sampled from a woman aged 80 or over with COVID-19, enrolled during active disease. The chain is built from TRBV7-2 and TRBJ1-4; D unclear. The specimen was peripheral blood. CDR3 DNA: TGTGCCAGCAGCTTAGGGCAAGCAACTAATGAAAAACTGTTTTTT. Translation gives CASSLGQATNEKLFF.